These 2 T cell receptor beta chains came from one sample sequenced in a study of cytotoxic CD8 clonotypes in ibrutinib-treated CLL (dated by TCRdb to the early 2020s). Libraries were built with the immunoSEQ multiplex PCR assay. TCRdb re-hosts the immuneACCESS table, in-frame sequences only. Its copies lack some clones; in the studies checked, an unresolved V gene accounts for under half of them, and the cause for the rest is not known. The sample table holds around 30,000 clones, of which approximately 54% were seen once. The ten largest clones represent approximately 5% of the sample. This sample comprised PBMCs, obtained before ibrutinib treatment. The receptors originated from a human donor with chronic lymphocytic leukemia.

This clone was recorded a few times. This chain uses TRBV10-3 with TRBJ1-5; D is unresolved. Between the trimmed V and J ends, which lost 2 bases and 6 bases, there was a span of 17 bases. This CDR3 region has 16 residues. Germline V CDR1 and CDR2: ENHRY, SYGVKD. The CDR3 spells CAISETLDQSGQPQHF. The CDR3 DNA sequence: TGTGCCATCAGTGAGACCTTAGACCAGTCTGGTCAGCCCCAGCATTTT.

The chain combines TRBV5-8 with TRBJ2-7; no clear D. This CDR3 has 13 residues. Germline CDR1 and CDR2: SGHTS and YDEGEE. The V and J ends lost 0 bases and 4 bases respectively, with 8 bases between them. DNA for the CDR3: TGTGCCAGCAGCTTGGGCAGGCGGTACGAGCAGTACTTC. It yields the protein CASSLGRRYEQYF.